This T cell receptor beta chain was recovered during a study of cytomegalovirus exposure and HLA in healthy donors. A word on this clone: What it binds is not known.

Study-wide results and caveats: The study flagged 150 to 200 TCR beta chains as cytomegalovirus-associated. That first-cohort TCR clusters tended to co-occur in the 120 or so validation repertoires was found in a later analysis.

This CDR3 comprises 14 residues. V was cut by 5 bases and J by 0 bases, with 8 bases left in between. Germline loops: CDR1 SGHTA, CDR2 FQGNSA. The table came from immunoSEQ multiplex PCR; TCRdb's copy has only in-frame clones and leaves some out. The sample has approximately 210,000 clones; more than 70% are singletons. The V call is TRBV7-2, the J call TRBJ1-5; D might be TRBD1 (5 bases). Sequenced input: PBMCs. This sequence originates from a woman aged 18-29 years in good health and CMV-seronegative. The CDR3 loop is CASSRDYSNQPQHF. As DNA, the CDR3 is TGTGCCAGCAGCCGGGACTATAGCAATCAGCCCCAGCATTTT. The full variable domain, with the rest looked up from reference TRBV7-2 and TRBJ1-5, is GAGVSQSPSNKVTEKGKDVELRCDPISGHTALYWYRQSLGQGLEFLIYFQGNSAPDKSGLPSDRFSAERTGGSVSTLTIQRTQQEDSAVYLCASSRDYSNQPQHFGDGTRLSIL.